Following are 2 T cell receptor beta chains from one sample sequenced in a study of human T cells and chemical hapten exposure. TCRdb recomputed calls from the RACE reads with MiXCR, one row per CDR3 protein. The repertoire holds roughly 92,000 distinct CDR3 sequences, roughly 11% seen once, with roughly 3% in the top ten. The time point: patch test 2, 6 weeks after DPC sensitization. The sample's treatment: therapeutic diphenylcyclopropenone sensitization with weekly scalp DPC. Source: whole blood, taken in connection with sensitization to the hapten diphenylcyclopropenone (DPC). The receptors stem from a woman aged 40 to 50 with alopecia areata. Some clones in this sample may be carry-over from other donors' samples.

The rearrangement joins TRBV20-1 to TRBJ1-5; 7 nucleotides line up with TRBD1. Trimming removed 1 base from V and 7 bases from J; junction bases left unmatched: 7. The CDR3 has 14 amino acids. CDR1 is DFQATT, CDR2 SNEGSKA, per germline (reference sequence). The DNA for the CDR3 is TGCAGTGCTAGAGGAGGGGGCTACAAACAGCCCCAGCATTTT. This translates into CSARGGGYKQPQHF.

This clonotype was found a few times. The chain uses TRBV12-3 or TRBV12-4 and TRBJ1-5; no clear D gene. The CDR3 spans 15 residues. The V gene lost 6 bases and the J gene lost 1 base, with 13 bases spanning the gap. The CDR3 DNA reads TGTGCCAGCAGCCCGGGTAGTGGGAGCAATCAGCCCCAGCATTTT. It specifies CASSPGSGSNQPQHF.